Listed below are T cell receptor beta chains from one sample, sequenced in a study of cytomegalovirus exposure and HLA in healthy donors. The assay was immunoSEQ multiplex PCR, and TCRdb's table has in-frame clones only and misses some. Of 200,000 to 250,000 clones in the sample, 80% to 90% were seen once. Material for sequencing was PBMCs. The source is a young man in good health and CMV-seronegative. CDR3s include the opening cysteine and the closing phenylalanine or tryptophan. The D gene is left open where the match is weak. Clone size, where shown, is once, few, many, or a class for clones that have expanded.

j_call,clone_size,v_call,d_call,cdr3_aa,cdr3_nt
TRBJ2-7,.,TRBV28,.,CASSPGSYEQYF,TGTGCCAGCAGTCCAGGCTCCTACGAGCAGTACTTC
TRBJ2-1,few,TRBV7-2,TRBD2,CASSSKRGNEQFF,TGTGCCAGCAGCTCCAAGCGGGGCAATGAGCAGTTCTTC
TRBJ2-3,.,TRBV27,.,CASSWEAPSTDTQYF,TGTGCCAGCAGTTGGGAGGCCCCTAGCACAGATACGCAGTATTTT
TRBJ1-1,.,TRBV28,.,CASSPHEAGDTEAFF,TGTGCCAGCAGTCCTCATGAGGCAGGGGACACTGAAGCTTTCTTT
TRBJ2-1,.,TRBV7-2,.,CASSLDQRPYNEQFF,TGTGCCAGCAGCTTAGATCAGCGGCCCTACAATGAGCAGTTCTTC
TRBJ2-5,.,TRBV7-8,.,CASRAGVVVQETQYF,TGTGCCAGCAGAGCGGGTGTCGTAGTACAGGAGACCCAGTACTTC
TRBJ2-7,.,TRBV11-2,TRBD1,CASSFSGQGSYEQYF,TGTGCCAGCAGCTTTTCAGGACAGGGGTCCTACGAGCAGTACTTC
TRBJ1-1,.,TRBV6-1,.,CASSEPGKNTEAFF,TGTGCCAGCAGCGAACCTGGCAAGAACACTGAAGCTTTCTTT
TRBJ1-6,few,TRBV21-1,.,CASSNPGQGRNSPLHF,TGTGCCAGCAGCAACCCCGGGCAGGGTCGGAATTCACCCCTCCACTTT
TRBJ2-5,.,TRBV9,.,CASSVRLEETQYF,TGTGCCAGCAGCGTCAGGTTAGAGGAGACCCAGTACTTC
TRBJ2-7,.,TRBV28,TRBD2,CASSFSGGSNEQYF,TGTGCCAGCAGTTTTAGCGGGGGGTCCAACGAGCAGTACTTC
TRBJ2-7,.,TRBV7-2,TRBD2,CASGLALRTSGDLSLYEQYF,TGTGCCAGCGGCTTAGCCCTGAGGACTAGCGGGGATCTCTCCCTCTACGAGCAGTACTTC
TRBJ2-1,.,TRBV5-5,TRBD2,CASRLGLAGGPSSYNEQFF,TGTGCCAGCAGGTTGGGACTAGCGGGGGGCCCTAGCTCCTACAATGAGCAGTTCTTC
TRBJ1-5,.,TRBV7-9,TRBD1,CASSLGGQGNQPQHF,TGTGCCAGCAGCTTAGGGGGACAGGGTAATCAGCCCCAGCATTTT
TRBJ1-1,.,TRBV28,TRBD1,CASSTTGGWNTEAFF,TGTGCCAGCAGCACTACAGGGGGCTGGAACACTGAAGCTTTCTTT
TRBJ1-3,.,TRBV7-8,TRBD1,CASSNPGPTGGLDTIYF,TGTGCCAGCAGCAACCCGGGACCAACAGGGGGCCTAGACACCATATATTTT
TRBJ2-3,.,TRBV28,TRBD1,CASSLLRTGAKNTQYF,TGTGCCAGCAGTTTATTGAGGACAGGGGCTAAAAATACGCAGTATTTT
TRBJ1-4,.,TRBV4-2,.,CASSIRMTSPNEKLFF,TGTGCCAGCAGTATAAGAATGACAAGCCCTAATGAAAAACTGTTTTTT
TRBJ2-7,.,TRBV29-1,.,CSVEVLEGSYEQYF,TGCAGCGTTGAAGTTCTAGAAGGCTCCTACGAGCAGTACTTC
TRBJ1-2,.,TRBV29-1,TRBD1,CSAQPTGGYGYTF,TGCAGCGCTCAGCCTACAGGGGGCTATGGCTACACCTTC
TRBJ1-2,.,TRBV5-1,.,CASSLATGGDGYTF,TGCGCCAGCAGCTTGGCCACGGGAGGTGATGGCTACACCTTC
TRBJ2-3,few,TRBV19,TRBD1,CASGTGGSDTQYF,TGTGCCAGTGGGACAGGGGGCTCAGATACGCAGTATTTT
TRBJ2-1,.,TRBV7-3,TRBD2,CASSLVGLAGASSYNEQFF,TGTGCCAGCAGCTTAGTGGGACTAGCGGGGGCCTCCTCCTACAATGAGCAGTTCTTC
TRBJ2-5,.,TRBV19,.,CASSIGGQGGTQYF,TGTGCCAGTAGTATAGGGGGCCAAGGGGGGACCCAGTACTTC
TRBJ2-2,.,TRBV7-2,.,CASSLDRANTGELFF,TGTGCCAGCAGCTTAGACCGCGCGAACACCGGGGAGCTGTTTTTT
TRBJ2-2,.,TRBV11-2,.,CASRQGVGELFF,TGTGCCAGCAGACAAGGGGTCGGGGAGCTGTTTTTT
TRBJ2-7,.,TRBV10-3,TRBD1,CATGTVNTYEQYF,TGTGCCACGGGGACAGTAAATACCTACGAGCAGTACTTC
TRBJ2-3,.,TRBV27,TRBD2,CASNRTSPRTDTQYF,TGTGCCAGCAATAGGACTAGCCCAAGGACAGATACGCAGTATTTT
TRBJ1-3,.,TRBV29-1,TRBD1,CSGRTGGNTIYF,TGCAGCGGTCGGACAGGTGGAAACACCATATATTTT
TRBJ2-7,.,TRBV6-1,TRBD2,CASSDKRLAGGEQYF,TGTGCCAGCAGTGACAAGCGACTAGCGGGGGGCGAGCAGTACTTC
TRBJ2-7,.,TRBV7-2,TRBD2,CASSSTGLAGGQYF,TGTGCCAGCAGCTCGACGGGACTAGCGGGGGGGCAGTACTTC
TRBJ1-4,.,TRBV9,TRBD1,CASSERGTGLPDEKLFF,TGTGCCAGCAGCGAACGCGGGACAGGGCTCCCTGATGAAAAACTGTTTTTT
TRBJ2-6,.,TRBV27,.,CASSTGRANVLTF,TGTGCCAGCAGCACGGGGAGGGCCAACGTCCTGACTTTC
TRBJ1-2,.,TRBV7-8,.,CASSLRPLQATNYGYTF,TGTGCCAGCAGCTTACGCCCCTTACAGGCGACTAACTATGGCTACACCTTC
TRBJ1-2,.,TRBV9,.,CASSGDRGGYTF,TGTGCCAGCAGCGGGGACCGGGGGGGCTACACCTTC